Listed below are T cell receptor beta chains from one sample, sequenced in a study of blood T cell repertoires in COVID-19. Sequencing used immunoSEQ multiplex PCR; TCRdb keeps in-frame clones, though not all of them. The table has tens of thousands of clones, approximately 86% seen once. The source material was peripheral blood. These receptors were collected from a woman between 45 and 65 years old with acute or convalescent COVID-19. Both conserved end residues are part of each CDR3. The order of the fields is clone size, D gene, J gene, V gene, CDR3 protein, CDR3 DNA. D genes are given only for firm matches. A clone size is listed for some rows: how often the clone was seen (once, few, many), or a class if it is expanded.

clone size: NA; D gene: TRBD2; J gene: TRBJ2-2; V gene: TRBV9; CDR3 protein: CASSAPGLANTGELFF; CDR3 DNA: TGTGCCAGCAGCGCCCCGGGACTAGCTAACACCGGGGAGCTGTTTTTT
clone size: NA; D gene: NA; J gene: TRBJ2-3; V gene: TRBV2; CDR3 protein: CASSVVGVDTQYF; CDR3 DNA: TGTGCCAGCAGTGTAGTAGGAGTAGATACGCAGTATTTT
clone size: NA; D gene: NA; J gene: TRBJ1-6; V gene: TRBV5-1; CDR3 protein: CASSLERGNSPLHF; CDR3 DNA: TGCGCCAGCAGCTTGGAAAGGGGGAATTCACCCCTCCACTTT
clone size: NA; D gene: NA; J gene: TRBJ1-2; V gene: TRBV19; CDR3 protein: CASSPLGEYGYTF; CDR3 DNA: TGTGCCAGTAGTCCCCTCGGGGAGTATGGCTACACCTTC
clone size: NA; D gene: NA; J gene: TRBJ1-5; V gene: TRBV19; CDR3 protein: CASNPGRRNQPQHF; CDR3 DNA: TGTGCCAGTAATCCCGGGAGACGCAATCAGCCCCAGCATTTT
clone size: NA; D gene: NA; J gene: TRBJ1-2; V gene: TRBV13; CDR3 protein: CASSLGLSYGYTF; CDR3 DNA: TGTGCCAGCAGCTTAGGCCTCAGCTATGGCTACACCTTC
clone size: NA; D gene: TRBD1; J gene: TRBJ1-6; V gene: TRBV18; CDR3 protein: CASSTAGRGNSPLHF; CDR3 DNA: TGTGCCAGCTCAACCGCGGGCAGGGGGAATTCACCCCTCCACTTT
clone size: NA; D gene: NA; J gene: TRBJ1-1; V gene: TRBV13; CDR3 protein: CASSLTRGEAFF; CDR3 DNA: TGTGCCAGCAGCTTAACCAGGGGTGAAGCTTTCTTT
clone size: NA; D gene: NA; J gene: TRBJ1-5; V gene: TRBV18; CDR3 protein: CASSPQTGNQPQHF; CDR3 DNA: TGTGCCAGCTCACCACAGACAGGTAATCAGCCCCAGCATTTT
clone size: NA; D gene: NA; J gene: TRBJ2-2; V gene: TRBV18; CDR3 protein: CASSPRQGITGELFF; CDR3 DNA: TGTGCCAGCTCTCCCCGCCAGGGGATCACCGGGGAGCTGTTTTTT
clone size: NA; D gene: NA; J gene: TRBJ1-4; V gene: TRBV14; CDR3 protein: CASSQDWSSTNEKLFF; CDR3 DNA: TGTGCCAGCAGCCAAGATTGGAGCTCAACTAATGAAAAACTGTTTTTT
clone size: NA; D gene: NA; J gene: TRBJ2-7; V gene: TRBV6-2/TRBV6-3; CDR3 protein: CASSLTESYEQYF; CDR3 DNA: TGTGCCAGCAGCTTGACAGAATCCTACGAGCAGTACTTC
clone size: few; D gene: TRBD1; J gene: TRBJ1-2; V gene: TRBV29-1; CDR3 protein: CSVGRDRDGYTF; CDR3 DNA: TGCAGCGTTGGCCGGGACAGGGATGGCTACACCTTC
clone size: NA; D gene: NA; J gene: TRBJ2-3; V gene: TRBV2; CDR3 protein: CASSEIRRGYADTQYF; CDR3 DNA: TGTGCCAGCAGTGAAATCCGAAGGGGATACGCAGATACGCAGTATTTT
clone size: NA; D gene: NA; J gene: TRBJ1-1; V gene: TRBV29-1; CDR3 protein: CSAGEGNAAEAFF; CDR3 DNA: TGCAGCGCCGGGGAAGGGAATGCTGCTGAAGCTTTCTTT
clone size: NA; D gene: NA; J gene: TRBJ1-6; V gene: TRBV7-2; CDR3 protein: CASSPQTGPGGSPLHF; CDR3 DNA: TGTGCCAGCAGCCCGCAGACAGGTCCCGGGGGGTCACCCCTCCACTTT
clone size: NA; D gene: NA; J gene: TRBJ1-4; V gene: TRBV27; CDR3 protein: CASSPSNVIGTYEKLFF; CDR3 DNA: TGTGCCAGCAGTCCAAGTAATGTGATTGGGACTTATGAAAAACTGTTTTTT
clone size: few; D gene: NA; J gene: TRBJ1-2; V gene: TRBV19; CDR3 protein: CASRNRDYGYTF; CDR3 DNA: TGTGCCAGTAGAAACAGGGACTATGGCTACACCTTC
clone size: once; D gene: NA; J gene: TRBJ1-2; V gene: TRBV29-1; CDR3 protein: CSAGSDTF; CDR3 DNA: TGCAGCGCTGGAAGCGACACCTTC
clone size: NA; D gene: TRBD1; J gene: TRBJ1-3; V gene: TRBV19; CDR3 protein: CASTSTGTGHSGNTIYF; CDR3 DNA: TGTGCCAGTACCTCAACCGGGACAGGGCATTCTGGAAACACCATATATTTT
clone size: NA; D gene: TRBD1; J gene: TRBJ2-7; V gene: TRBV5-1; CDR3 protein: CASSLNSDRGTYEQYF; CDR3 DNA: TGCGCCAGCAGCTTGAACTCGGACAGGGGGACCTACGAGCAGTACTTC
clone size: NA; D gene: TRBD1; J gene: TRBJ1-2; V gene: TRBV24-1; CDR3 protein: CATSDSTPRTGGYGYTF; CDR3 DNA: TGTGCCACCAGTGATTCTACCCCCCGGACAGGGGGCTATGGCTACACCTTC
clone size: few; D gene: TRBD1; J gene: TRBJ1-3; V gene: TRBV11-2; CDR3 protein: CASSDRRRGGLSSGNTIYF; CDR3 DNA: TGTGCCAGCAGCGACAGGAGACGAGGGGGCCTTTCCTCTGGAAACACCATATATTTT
clone size: NA; D gene: TRBD1; J gene: TRBJ1-2; V gene: TRBV9; CDR3 protein: CASSGRGVDGYTF; CDR3 DNA: TGTGCCAGCAGCGGCAGGGGGGTTGATGGCTACACCTTC
clone size: NA; D gene: NA; J gene: TRBJ2-3; V gene: TRBV30; CDR3 protein: CAWRTGDTQYF; CDR3 DNA: TGTGCCTGGAGGACAGGCGATACGCAGTATTTT
clone size: NA; D gene: NA; J gene: TRBJ1-3; V gene: TRBV2; CDR3 protein: CASSAQGRNTIYF; CDR3 DNA: TGTGCCAGCAGTGCACAGGGAAGAAACACCATATATTTT